This T cell receptor beta chain was obtained from a study of vaccination effects on CD4 cells after COVID-19. Study at large: Either the BNT162b2 or mRNA-1273 vaccine was given to participants in two doses. Points from the study as a whole: Of the vaccine-induced clones from healthy vaccinees, merely 1 of 255 recognized common cold coronaviruses as well.

J lost 8 bases, V lost 4 bases, and 6 bases had no gene match. The germline V gene has CDR1 SGHRS and CDR2 YFSETQ. There are 15 residues in the CDR3. Concerning this clone itself: The antigen is unknown.

The ViraFEST assay expanded antigen-specific CD4+ T cells with viral peptide pools before sequencing. Isolation of CD4+ T cells took place after approximately 10 days of culture. Prior SARS-CoV-2 infection was absent in the vaccine recipients, as shown by negative nucleocapsid antibodies. They grew under 2.5 million PBMC in each well, adding approximately 10 IU/ml IL-2 and around 10 ug/ml peptides. IL-2 medium took the place of half the medium on both days 3 and 7. TCRdb's copy holds only in-frame clones and misses some; the assay was immunoSEQ multiplex PCR. The table shows 55,000 or so clones, with roughly two thirds occurring only once.

This clonotype was sampled from a human donor who received a COVID-19 vaccine. The chain carries TRBV5-1 and TRBJ1-4, with 12 nucleotides matching TRBD1. This sample comprised CD4+ T cells from PBMCs cultured with SARS-CoV-2 spike peptides, obtained before COVID-19 vaccination. CDR3 sequence reads: CASSATGTGGEKLFF. The DNA of the CDR3 is TGCGCCAGCAGCGCCACCGGGACAGGGGGCGAAAAACTGTTTTTT.